The 14 T cell receptor beta chains listed next were all sequenced from one sample in a study of neurological immune-mediated disorders. From the 5' RACE reads, TCRdb called clonotypes with MiXCR, one entry per CDR3 protein. The table lists 35,000 to 50,000 distinct CDR3 sequences, 2.5% of them singletons. The material sequenced was PBMCs. The source of these receptors is a man aged 50-59 years with multiple sclerosis.

The sample holds many counts of this clonotype. The V gene is TRBV5-1, the J gene TRBJ2-2; D ambiguous. The V end was cut by 4 bases, the J end by 3 bases, with 10 bases between. Germline assignment: CDR1 SGHRS and CDR2 YFSETQ. The CDR3 totals 14 residues. The CDR3 loop is CASSSLQDTGELFF. The CDR3 DNA follows: TGCGCCAGCAGCAGTCTTCAGGACACCGGGGAGCTGTTTTTT.

This clonotype appeared many times. J is TRBJ1-5 and V is TRBV10-3; 9 nucleotides agree with TRBD1. The ends lost 3 bases at V and 1 base at J; junction bases unmatched: 10. The CDR3 loop spans 18 amino acids. The V gene's germline CDR1 is ENHRY and CDR2 SYGVKD. DNA of the CDR3: TGTGCCATCAGTGATGTTTTCGGACAGGGGAACAGCAATCAGCCCCAGCATTTT. This codes for CAISDVFGQGNSNQPQHF.

This clonotype was picked up many times. The J gene is TRBJ1-6, the V gene TRBV20-1; TRBD1 agrees at 8 bases. V lost 7 bases, J lost 9 bases, and 8 bases stayed unmatched. Per germline, CDR1 DFQATT and CDR2 SNEGSKA (reference sequence). This CDR3 is 13 amino acids long. For the CDR3, the DNA is TGCAGTGGGGCGGACAGGGCGGGTTCACCCCTCCACTTT. The encoded protein is CSGADRAGSPLHF.

This clonotype has just a few counts. A read error may produce the germline difference seen at one junction end. V gene TRBV6-2 or TRBV6-3 combines with J gene TRBJ1-5, with D unclear. The germline gives CDR1 MNHEY, CDR2 SVGEGT. There are 14 residues in the CDR3. In DNA form, the CDR3 reads TGTGCCAGCCTACGGCAAGCTAGCAATCAGCCCCAGAATTTT. This sequence encodes CASLRQASNQPQNF.

In its sample, this clonotype was seen many times. The chain is built from TRBV11-2 and TRBJ1-2, with a possible D match to TRBD1 (6 bases). Trimming left V 4 bases short and J 4 bases short, with 19 bases between. The CDR3 is 16 amino acids. Per germline, CDR1 SGHAT and CDR2 FQNNGV. The CDR3 here is CASSSYRRGRTYGYTF. The CDR3 bases are TGTGCCAGCAGCTCCTACAGAAGGGGGAGAACCTATGGCTACACCTTC.

The chain has TRBV7-6 and TRBJ2-4; TRBD1 matches 9 bases. This CDR3 contains 16 residues. V lost 5 bases, J lost 2 bases, and 7 bases stayed unmatched. Germline lookup yields CDR1 SGHVS and CDR2 FNYEAQ. The CDR3 protein is CASSPQGASTKNIQYF. The CDR3 bases are TGTGCCAGCAGCCCACAGGGGGCTTCAACCAAAAACATTCAGTACTTC. The full variable domain, completed using reference TRBV7-6 and TRBJ2-4, is GAGVSQSPRYKVTKRGQDVALRCDPISGHVSLYWYRQALGQGPEFLTYFNYEAQQDKSGLPNDRFSAERPEGSISTLTIQRTEQRDSAMYRCASSPQGASTKNIQYFGAGTRLSVL.

This clonotype was detected ten times or more. The rearrangement uses TRBV20-1 and TRBJ1-1, with no clear D. The CDR3 runs 13 residues. Germline assignment: CDR1 DFQATT and CDR2 SNEGSKA (reference sequence). V lost 3 bases, J lost 1 base, and 9 bases lay in between. The CDR3 DNA reads TGCAGTGCTAGCGCACATAGGAACACTGAAGCTTTCTTT. Translating it yields CSASAHRNTEAFF.

Many counts were recorded for this clonotype. This rearrangement joins TRBV20-1 to TRBJ1-1, with TRBD1 as a possible D gene (5 bases). Germline V gene data show CDR1 as DFQATT and CDR2 as SNEGSKA (reference sequence). This CDR3 contains 12 residues. V lost 4 bases to trimming and J lost 6 bases, with 12 bases between them. The CDR3 spells CSAKQGISEAFF. The CDR3 nucleotides read TGCAGTGCTAAGCAGGGAATCTCTGAAGCTTTCTTT.

This clonotype has ten or more counts. The rearrangement joins TRBV5-5 to TRBJ2-5; D gene uncertain. Trimming cost V 4 bases and J 0 bases, with 4 bases left between them. Per germline, CDR1 SGHKS and CDR2 YYEKEE (reference sequence). There are 12 residues in the CDR3. DNA of the CDR3: TGTGCCAGCAGCCAGAACCAAGAGACCCAGTACTTC. It codes for CASSQNQETQYF.

This clonotype has a count of ten or more. The chain uses TRBV28 and TRBJ1-1; D is ambiguous. The length of the CDR3 is 13 residues. Trimming took off 8 bases at V and 2 bases at J, with 12 bases between the two ends. Germline CDR1 reads MDHEN; CDR2 reads SYDVKM. The CDR3 sequence: CASSWPGNTEAFF. The CDR3 nucleotides read TGTGCCAGCTCCTGGCCGGGAAACACTGAAGCTTTCTTT.

This clonotype was seen at least ten times. The chain recombines TRBV5-6 with TRBJ2-3; 7 nucleotides line up with TRBD1. J gave up 4 bases and V 4 bases, and 12 bases lay outside the gene matches. The length of the CDR3 is 16 residues. CDR1 is SGHDT, CDR2 YYEEEE, per germline. CDR3 DNA: TGTGCCAGCAGCCGAACCGGACAGGCCCGGTCAGATACGCAGTATTTT. Its protein product is CASSRTGQARSDTQYF.

This clonotype occurred many times. This rearrangement joins TRBV29-1 to TRBJ2-1; TRBD1 is a possible D gene (5 bases). The CDR3 spans 12 residues. Trimming took 2 bases from V and 9 from J, leaving 11 bases between them. Per germline, CDR1 SQVTM and CDR2 ANQGSEA. CDR3 sequence reads: CSVERGSFEQFF. The DNA of the CDR3 is TGCAGCGTTGAAAGGGGTAGCTTTGAGCAGTTCTTC.

This clonotype occurred many times. The chain recombines TRBV7-6 with TRBJ2-7; D gene unclear. V was pared by 5 bases and J by 0 bases, with 14 bases between. This CDR3 spans 15 amino acids. Per germline, CDR1 SGHVS and CDR2 FNYEAQ. CDR3 nucleotides: TGTGCCAGCAGCCCAGAGGCAGAAACCTCCTACGAGCAGTACTTC. Translation: CASSPEAETSYEQYF.

Ten or more counts support this clonotype. The chain uses TRBV10-2 and TRBJ1-1, with a possible D match to TRBD1 (5 bases). This CDR3 comprises 15 residues. Per germline, CDR1 WSHSY and CDR2 SAAADI. Trimming cost V 3 bases and J 2 bases, with 13 bases left between them. CDR3 sequence: CASSDSGGFNTEAFF. The DNA of the CDR3 is TGCGCCAGCAGTGATTCCGGGGGTTTCAACACTGAAGCTTTCTTT.